This T cell receptor (beta chain) is from a study of T cells in Graves' hyperthyroidism and ophthalmopathy. The study, taken as a whole, reports: In blood, most of the thyroid clonotypes expanded above 0.001 were also present.

Using RNA transcripts as the source, TCR beta CDR3 regions were amplified. Using the HTBI primer set, a first-round RT-PCR was run on the TCR CDR3. TCRdb fed the multiplex PCR reads into MiXCR, producing one record per CDR3 protein. The sample has more than 500,000 distinct CDR3 sequences, over 45% seen once. The count of this clonotype is one. Its antigen remains unidentified. This sequence was found in an adult woman with Graves' disease, either hyperthyroidism or ophthalmopathy (not recorded which). The source material was peripheral blood or thyroid tissue (not recorded which).

Here the CDR3 reads CASSEQGPYEKLFF. CDR3 in DNA: TGTGCCAGCAGCGAACAGGGCCCCTATGAAAAACTGTTTTTT. V is TRBV7-2 and J is TRBJ1-4, with a tentative D call TRBD1 (6 bases). Per germline, CDR1 SGHTA and CDR2 FQGNSA. This CDR3 has 14 residues. Trimming left V 5 bases short and J 6 bases short, with 13 bases between. The variable domain in full, with the rest retrieved from reference TRBV7-2 and TRBJ1-4, is GAGVSQSPSNKVTEKGKDVELRCDPISGHTALYWYRQSLGQGLEFLIYFQGNSAPDKSGLPSDRFSAERTGGSVSTLTIQRTQQEDSAVYLCASSEQGPYEKLFFGSGTQLSVL.